Listed below are T cell receptor beta chains from one sample, sequenced in a study of glioma-infiltrating T cells. MiXCR, run by TCRdb on the multiplex PCR reads, gives a single entry per CDR3 protein. Of roughly 100,000 distinct CDR3 sequences listed, about 30% are singletons. Sequencing input: glioma tissue, nonneoplastic brain tissue, or PBMCs (not recorded which). The receptors originated from a human donor with low-grade glioma or glioblastoma, undergoing nonglioma brain surgery, or in good health (not recorded which). Both conserved end residues are part of each CDR3. The order of the fields is clone size, V gene, J gene, D gene, CDR3 protein, CDR3 DNA. A D gene is named only where the DNA matches it firmly. A row's size may be missing; if present it is once, few, many or a size class.

>many|TRBV6-2/TRBV6-3|TRBJ2-7|NA
CASSFSTYEQYF
TGTGCCAGCAGTTTCTCAACATACGAGCAGTACTTC
>many|TRBV6-1|TRBJ2-5|TRBD1
CASRLSGTGGRETQYF
TGTGCCAGCAGACTCTCCGGGACAGGGGGTAGGGAGACCCAGTACTTC
>many|TRBV28|TRBJ1-5|NA
CASSYRDNQPQHF
TGTGCCAGCAGTTACAGGGATAATCAGCCCCAGCATTTT
>many|TRBV20-1|TRBJ2-7|TRBD2
CSARFSGGGYEQYF
TGCAGTGCTAGATTTAGCGGGGGGGGCTACGAGCAGTACTTC
>many|TRBV28|TRBJ2-5|NA
CASSLPPGETQYF
TGTGCCAGCAGTCTCCCGCCCGGAGAGACCCAGTACTTC
>NA|TRBV7-2|TRBJ1-6|TRBD1
CASSSWTGTNSPLHF
TGTGCCAGCAGCTCCTGGACAGGGACTAATTCACCCCTCCACTTT
>many|TRBV25-1|TRBJ1-6|NA
CASSFGATLHF
TGTGCCAGCAGTTTCGGGGCAACCCTCCACTTT
>NA|TRBV20-1|TRBJ2-7|NA
CSSGQWASYSHYF
TGCAGTTCCGGACAGTGGGCATCCTACTCGCATTACTTC
>NA|TRBV20-1|TRBJ2-1|NA
CSAPNRGDSNNEQFF
TGCAGTGCTCCAAACCGGGGTGATTCGAACAATGAGCAGTTCTTC
>many|TRBV5-4|TRBJ1-2|NA
CASSFSGTNYGYTF
TGTGCCAGCAGCTTTTCGGGTACTAACTATGGCTACACCTTC
>few|TRBV11-2|TRBJ2-7|NA
CASSLPTRLLYEQYF
TGTGCCAGCAGCTTACCCACTAGGCTCCTCTACGAGCAGTACTTC
>many|TRBV6-1|TRBJ2-3|TRBD1
CASSPDRGPGDTQYF
TGTGCCAGCAGTCCCGACAGGGGGCCGGGAGATACGCAGTATTTT
>many|TRBV10-3|TRBJ2-3|TRBD2
CAITTSGGEDTQYF
TGTGCCATCACCACTAGCGGGGGGGAAGATACGCAGTATTTT
>many|TRBV6-1|TRBJ2-3|NA
CASKGGIDTQYF
TGTGCCAGCAAGGGGGGAATCGATACGCAGTATTTT
>many|TRBV7-2|TRBJ2-7|NA
CASREEYEQYF
TGTGCCAGCAGGGAGGAATACGAGCAGTACTTC
>many|TRBV20-1|TRBJ2-3|NA
CSATWVPTDTQYF
TGCAGTGCTACTTGGGTGCCCACAGATACGCAGTATTTT
>many|TRBV20-1|TRBJ2-1|TRBD2
CSARDLTSGGYEQFF
TGCAGTGCTAGAGACCTGACTAGCGGGGGATATGAGCAGTTCTTC
>many|TRBV7-9|TRBJ2-3|NA
CASSSGQGDTQYF
TGTGCCAGCAGCTCAGGTCAAGGGGATACGCAGTATTTT
>many|TRBV6-1|TRBJ1-1|TRBD1
CASSQSGTGGTEAFF
TGTGCCAGCAGTCAATCCGGGACAGGGGGGACTGAAGCTTTCTTT
>few|TRBV19|TRBJ2-7|TRBD1
CASSIGPTGGEQYF
TGTGCCAGTAGTATAGGTCCGACAGGGGGCGAGCAGTACTTC
>many|TRBV27|TRBJ1-5|NA
CASSPSRTGSNQPQHF
TGTGCCAGCAGTCCGTCCAGGACGGGATCCAATCAGCCCCAGCATTTT
>NA|TRBV19|TRBJ1-1|NA
CASSGRARGPEAFF
TGTGCCAGTAGTGGGAGGGCCCGGGGGCCTGAAGCTTTCTTT